This T cell receptor beta chain was identified during a study of a mutant IDH1 vaccine in newly diagnosed glioma. Study information: In the visit schedule, V12 fell in week 35, while V13 fell in week 47. General observations from the study: With respect to changes in top peripheral T cell clonotypes, pseudoprogression seemed unrelated.

This table comes from immunoSEQ multiplex PCR, and its TCRdb copy is limited to in-frame clones, with some not included. In the table there are tens of thousands of clones, 75% of which are singletons. With regard to this clone: Its antigen is not known.

Documented time point: week 47, end of study. Each dose delivered 300 ug of mutant IDH1 20-mer peptide subcutaneously with imiquimod. Vaccination of patients was performed eight times, in weeks 1, 3, 5, 7, 11, 15, 19 and 23. With 5 bases clipped from V and 4 bases from J, the junction kept 13 bases outside the gene matches. Germline CDR1 is SQVTM and CDR2 is ANQGSEA. The CDR3 consists of 17 residues. This TCR was sampled from a man in his forties with glioma. V and J are TRBV29-1 and TRBJ2-1; 11 bases align to TRBD1. The material sequenced was PBMCs, taken from a glioma patient whose treatment included an IDH1 peptide vaccine. The CDR3: CSVRGQGATLGYNEQFF. CDR3 DNA sequence: TGCAGCGTTAGAGGACAGGGGGCAACGTTGGGTTACAATGAGCAGTTCTTC.